Below, 17 T cell receptor beta chains from the same sample are listed, as sequenced in a study of T cells after yellow fever vaccination. TCRdb re-called the 5' RACE reads with MiXCR, one entry per CDR3 protein. The repertoire holds 300,000 to 350,000 distinct CDR3 sequences, around 4.4% seen once, with 15% to 20% in the top ten. Sample: PBMCs, taken 15 days after the yellow fever booster vaccination. These receptors all come from a young man who received the YFV17D yellow fever vaccine.

In this sample, this clonotype turned up many times. The chain joins TRBV4-3 to TRBJ2-1; 13 bases agree with TRBD2. Trimming removed 4 bases from V and 8 bases from J; junction bases left unmatched: 11. Per germline, CDR1 LGHNA and CDR2 YSLEER. The CDR3 loop spans 17 amino acids. The DNA of the CDR3 is TGCGCCAGCAGCCGACTAGCGGGGGGTGCTCCTGGGGATGAGCAGTTCTTC. This translates into CASSRLAGGAPGDEQFF.

This rearrangement joins TRBV5-1 to TRBJ2-7, with D possibly matching TRBD1 (5 bases). This CDR3 has 14 amino acids. The germline gives CDR1 SGHRS, CDR2 YFSETQ. V was cut by 0 bases and J by 4 bases, with 11 bases left in between. CDR3 in DNA: TGCGCCAGCAGCTTGGCGACGGACACTTACGAGCAGTACTTC. As protein: CASSLATDTYEQYF.

This clonotype appeared a few times. The J gene is TRBJ1-1, the V gene TRBV5-1; D unclear. The germline V and J ends were trimmed by 5 bases and 7 bases, with 21 bases remaining between them. Germline CDR1 and CDR2: SGHRS and YFSETQ. CDR3 length: 15 amino acids. The chain's CDR3 is CASRLRPWGGDEAFF. The CDR3 DNA reads TGCGCCAGCAGATTGAGGCCGTGGGGTGGGGATGAAGCTTTCTTT.

The chain combines TRBV7-2 with TRBJ2-4; D is unresolved. V was pared by 3 bases and J by 6 bases, with 9 bases between. In germline, CDR1 is SGHTA, CDR2 FQGNSA. The CDR3 sequence is 13 residues long. Here the CDR3 DNA reads TGTGCCAGCAGCTTTACCGGGTCAAACATTCAGTACTTC. Encoded protein: CASSFTGSNIQYF.

This clonotype was counted ten times or more. This chain joins TRBV5-1 and TRBJ2-2, with D perhaps matching TRBD1 or TRBD2 (5 bases each). With 4 bases removed from V and 6 bases from J, the gap between germline ends came to 10 bases. This CDR3 region has 13 residues. Germline values: CDR1 SGHRS, CDR2 YFSETQ. The CDR3 sequence: CASSAQGAGELFF. As DNA, the CDR3 is TGCGCCAGCAGCGCCCAGGGAGCCGGGGAGCTGTTTTTT. Supplemented by reference TRBV5-1 and TRBJ2-2, the full variable domain reads KAGVTQTPRYLIKTRGQQVTLSCSPISGHRSVSWYQQTPGQGLQFLFEYFSETQRNKGNFPGRFSGRQFSNSRSEMNVSTLELGDSALYLCASSAQGAGELFFGEGSRLTVL.

This clonotype occurred a few times. The chain joins TRBV9 to TRBJ2-7; D may correspond to TRBD1 or TRBD2 (5 bases each). The germline V and J ends were trimmed by 0 bases and 2 bases, with 24 bases remaining between them. Germline lookup yields CDR1 SGDLS and CDR2 YYNGEE. CDR3 length equals 19 residues. The DNA of the CDR3 is TGTGCCAGCAGCGTAGTAGAGGGACCCCAGGGAAGAAAACCCTACGAGCAGTACGTC. This translates into CASSVVEGPQGRKPYEQYV.

This clonotype was observed at least ten times. This rearrangement joins TRBV4-1 to TRBJ2-2, with D tentatively TRBD1 (7 bases). Germline V gene lookup returns CDR1 MGHRA and CDR2 YSYEKL. V shed 4 bases and J shed 3 bases, with 15 bases lying between them. The CDR3 length is 16 residues. The CDR3 region has the DNA TGCGCCAGCAGCCGTACAGGGGACTCGGACACCGGGGAGCTGTTTTTT. Translating it yields CASSRTGDSDTGELFF.

This chain connects TRBV19 to TRBJ1-5, with D possibly TRBD1 on 5 matching bases. Trimming stripped 8 bases from V and 2 bases from J, with 16 bases between. The CDR3 consists of 15 residues. Per the germline V gene, CDR1 is LNHDA and CDR2 is SQIVND (reference sequence). CDR3 DNA: TGTGCCAGTTCCCCCGGGGGAGGCGGCAATCAGCCCCAGCATTTT. Amino acids: CASSPGGGGNQPQHF.

This clonotype occurred a few times. The chain combines TRBV5-5 with TRBJ1-5; TRBD1 is a possible D gene (5 bases). CDR1 and CDR2 from the germline V gene are SGHKS and YYEKEE (reference sequence). The V end was cut by 3 bases, the J end by 2 bases, with 18 bases between. This CDR3 is 17 amino acids long. CDR3 protein: CASSSGLAREGNQPQHF. The CDR3 DNA follows: TGTGCCAGCAGCTCCGGCCTGGCCAGGGAAGGCAATCAGCCCCAGCATTTT. The full variable domain, rest sourced from reference TRBV5-5 and TRBJ1-5, is DAGVTQSPTHLIKTRGQQVTLRCSPISGHKSVSWYQQVLGQGPQFIFQYYEKEERGRGNFPDRFSARQFPNYSSELNVNALLLGDSALYLCASSSGLAREGNQPQHFGDGTRLSIL.

This clonotype occurred many times. The chain links TRBV7-2 to TRBJ1-2; D may be TRBD1 (6 bases). With 3 bases removed from V and 6 bases from J, the gap between germline ends came to 14 bases. The CDR3 is 14 amino acids. Germline V gene sequence: CDR1 SGHTA, CDR2 FQGNSA. The CDR3, as DNA: TGTGCCAGCAGCTTCCCGACAGGAGCGAATGGCTACACCTTC. Translation gives CASSFPTGANGYTF.

This clonotype was seen at least ten times. The genes are TRBV5-1 and TRBJ2-7; D is possibly TRBD1 (5 bases). CDR1 SGHRS and CDR2 YFSETQ come from the germline V gene. V gave up 7 bases and J gave up 2 bases, with 13 bases separating them. This CDR3 comprises 13 residues. CDR3 protein: CASSPEQAYEQYV. CDR3 DNA: TGCGCCAGCTCTCCGGAACAGGCCTACGAGCAGTACGTC.

The V and J genes are TRBV5-1 and TRBJ2-5; D is unclear. This CDR3 has 13 residues. V gave up 0 bases and J gave up 5 bases, with 8 bases separating them. Germline V gene data show CDR1 as SGHRS and CDR2 as YFSETQ. The CDR3 sequence: CASSLGSVETQYF. The CDR3 nucleotides read TGCGCCAGCAGCTTGGGGTCAGTGGAGACCCAGTACTTC.

The CDR3 loop reads CASSLAPTKGNTIYF. Written as DNA, the CDR3 is TGCGCCAGCAGCTTGGCACCAACTAAAGGAAACACCATATATTTT. The J gene is TRBJ1-3, the V gene TRBV5-1; D remains unclear. CDR1 SGHRS and CDR2 YFSETQ come from the germline V gene. This CDR3 is built from 15 residues. Trimming shortened V by 0 bases and J by 4 bases, and 11 bases separated the two germline ends.

This chain links TRBV9 with TRBJ2-1; TRBD1 agrees at 9 bases. The length of the CDR3 is 16 residues. The germline V gene has CDR1 SGDLS and CDR2 YYNGEE. Losses at the gene ends were 0 bases for V and 3 bases for J; bases not matched to a gene: 4. CDR3 DNA: TGTGCCAGCAGCGTAGGGGGACAGGGTGGCTACAATGAGCAGTTCTTC. Translation: CASSVGGQGGYNEQFF.

In this sample, this clonotype turned up a few times. The chain links TRBV2 to TRBJ1-1; D remains unclear. This CDR3 contains 13 residues. The ends were cut back, 4 bases at V and 9 bases at J, with 15 bases in the middle. CDR1 SNHLY and CDR2 FYNNEI come from the germline V gene. The CDR3 nucleotides are TGTGCCAGCAGTGCGAGGGTGAGAAGTAAAGCTTTCTTT. Protein: CASSARVRSKAFF.

This clonotype was seen a handful of times. This chain uses TRBV7-2 with TRBJ2-7, with 7 bases fitting TRBD1. V shed 4 bases and J 1 base; nucleotides not matched to a gene: 4. Germline loops: CDR1 SGHTA, CDR2 FQGNSA. CDR3 length: 14 residues. CDR3 sequence: CASSYSTGSYEQYF. CDR3 DNA sequence: TGTGCCAGCAGCTACTCGACAGGGTCCTACGAGCAGTACTTC.

This clonotype was observed a few times. This chain links TRBV7-3 with TRBJ2-4; D is unresolved. Trimming left V 4 bases short and J 7 bases short, with 5 bases between. This CDR3 region has 11 residues. The germline V gene encodes CDR1 SGHTA and CDR2 FQGTGA. CDR3 sequence reads: CASSSSNIQYF. In nucleotides, the CDR3 is TGTGCCAGCAGCTCTTCCAACATTCAGTACTTC.